One and the same sample provided the 32 T cell receptor beta chains below, sequenced in a study of control samples from healthy donors and cancer patients. Data came from immunoSEQ multiplex PCR; TCRdb stores just in-frame clones and leaves some out. The repertoire consists of approximately 140,000 clones, with around 85% occurring once and the leading ten covering approximately 9%. Sequenced: blood. These receptors all come from a woman under 40 in good health.

The V and J genes are TRBV5-5 and TRBJ1-5; possible D gene TRBD1, 6 bases. CDR3 size: 14 residues. V lost 4 bases and J lost 2, with 10 bases in between. The V gene's germline CDR1 is SGHKS and CDR2 YYEKEE (reference sequence). As DNA, the CDR3 is TGTGCCAGCAGCCGGGACATCGGCAATCAGCCCCAGCATTTT. The encoded protein is CASSRDIGNQPQHF.

This chain joins TRBV29-1 and TRBJ1-1; D is unclear. The CDR3 spans 14 residues. CDR1 and CDR2 (germline): SQVTM, ANQGSEA. The V gene lost 3 bases and the J gene lost 3 bases, with 14 bases spanning the gap. The chain's CDR3 is CSVDLGQRYTEAFF. The CDR3, as DNA: TGCAGCGTTGATTTAGGGCAGAGATACACTGAAGCTTTCTTT.

The genes are TRBV14 and TRBJ2-7; the match to TRBD1 covers 9 bases. This CDR3 is built from 13 residues. J gave up 6 bases and V 5 bases, and 5 bases lay outside the gene matches. The germline CDR1 and CDR2 sequences are SGHDN and FVKESK. CDR3 residues: CASSTTGGGEQYF. CDR3 sequence (DNA): TGTGCCAGCAGCACAACAGGGGGCGGCGAGCAGTACTTC. Using reference TRBV14 and TRBJ2-7 for the parts outside the CDR3, the full variable domain is EAGVTQFPSHSVIEKGQTVTLRCDPISGHDNLYWYRRVMGKEIKFLLHFVKESKQDESGMPNNRFLAERTGGTYSTLKVQPAELEDSGVYFCASSTTGGGEQYFGPGTRLTVT.

CDR3 nucleotide sequence: TGTGCCAGCCAGGGGAACCAAGAGACCCAGTACTTC. As protein: CASQGNQETQYF. This rearrangement joins TRBV5-6 to TRBJ2-5, with a tentative D call TRBD1 (6 bases). In germline, CDR1 is SGHDT, CDR2 YYEEEE. The V gene lost 7 bases and the J gene lost 0 bases, with 7 bases spanning the gap. The CDR3 length is 12 residues. The variable domain in full, completed from reference TRBV5-6 and TRBJ2-5, reads DAGVTQSPTHLIKTRGQQVTLRCSPKSGHDTVSWYQQALGQGPQFIFQYYEEEERQRGNFPDRFSGHQFPNYSSELNVNALLLGDSALYLCASQGNQETQYFGPGTRLLVL.

This clone was seen only a few times. Other DNA sequences in the same sample also yield this CDR3. DNA of the CDR3: TGCAGCGTTTCGGGAGGCACTGAAGCTTTCTTT. Its protein is CSVSGGTEAFF. V and J are TRBV29-1 and TRBJ1-1, with D hard to call. The CDR3 consists of 11 residues. Germline CDR1 SQVTM, CDR2 ANQGSEA. With 5 bases removed from V and 4 bases from J, the gap between germline ends came to 8 bases.

CDR3 DNA: TGTGCCTCCAGTAAGGGCGGGACTGGAAACACCATATATTTT. This translates into CASSKGGTGNTIYF. The chain uses TRBV19 and TRBJ1-3; D is uncertain. V lost 11 bases and J 2 bases, leaving 16 bases between the germline ends. The CDR3 consists of 14 residues. The germline V gene encodes CDR1 LNHDA and CDR2 SQIVND (reference sequence).

The sample holds a few counts of this clone. The chain carries TRBV7-9 and TRBJ1-1; tentatively, D is TRBD1 (5 bases). Germline V gene data show CDR1 as SEHNR and CDR2 as FQNEAQ (reference sequence). The V end lost 1 base, the J end lost 0 bases, and 12 bases lay between the germline ends. The CDR3 covers 16 residues. The CDR3 nucleotides read TGTGCCAGCAGCTTAGGGAGGGGAGACATGAACACTGAAGCTTTCTTT. Residues: CASSLGRGDMNTEAFF.

The chain uses TRBV7-2 and TRBJ2-1; no clear D gene. CDR1 is SGHTA, CDR2 FQGNSA, per germline. The CDR3 spans 14 residues. The germline V and J ends were trimmed by 7 bases and 4 bases, with 14 bases remaining between them. The CDR3 loop is CASIGYRDYNEQFF. The CDR3 nucleotides read TGTGCCAGCATTGGGTATAGGGATTACAATGAGCAGTTCTTC.

The rearrangement uses TRBV11-2 and TRBJ1-1; D is undetermined. The CDR3 covers 13 residues. V dropped 1 base and J dropped 4 bases, with 7 bases sitting between them. CDR1 and CDR2 (germline): SGHAT, FQNNGV. The CDR3 DNA reads as TGTGCCAGCAGCTTAGGTAGGAGCACTGAAGCTTTCTTT. Amino acids: CASSLGRSTEAFF.

The chain is built from TRBV2 and TRBJ2-7; 9 bases match TRBD1. The germline gives CDR1 SNHLY, CDR2 FYNNEI. The length of the CDR3 is 12 residues. The V and J ends lost 8 bases and 7 bases, in that order; junction bases with no gene match: 6. The CDR3 reads CASRDREGEQYF. CDR3 bases: TGTGCCAGCCGGGACAGGGAAGGTGAGCAGTACTTC. Using reference TRBV2 and TRBJ2-7 for the parts outside the CDR3, the full variable domain is EPEVTQTPSHQVTQMGQEVILRCVPISNHLYFYWYRQILGQKVEFLVSFYNNEISEKSEIFDDQFSVERPDGSNFTLKIRSTKLEDSAMYFCASRDREGEQYFGPGTRLTVT.

The V gene is TRBV6-5, the J gene TRBJ1-4; D unclear. V lost 2 bases to trimming and J lost 8 bases, with 18 bases between them. Germline loops: CDR1 MNHEY, CDR2 SVGAGI. CDR3 length: 16 residues. For the CDR3, the DNA is TGTGCCAGCAGTTACGGACCCCTGATAGCGAAGGAAAAACTGTTTTTT. This gives the protein CASSYGPLIAKEKLFF.

The rearrangement uses TRBV2 and TRBJ2-3; D might be TRBD1 (6 bases). Between the trimmed V and J ends, which lost 9 bases and 3 bases, there was a span of 10 bases. CDR1 SNHLY and CDR2 FYNNEI come from the germline V gene. The CDR3 totals 12 residues. CDR3 sequence (DNA): TGTGCCAGTTCGCAGGGGACAGATACGCAGTATTTT. Amino acid sequence: CASSQGTDTQYF. The full variable domain, rest sourced from reference TRBV2 and TRBJ2-3, is EPEVTQTPSHQVTQMGQEVILRCVPISNHLYFYWYRQILGQKVEFLVSFYNNEISEKSEIFDDQFSVERPDGSNFTLKIRSTKLEDSAMYFCASSQGTDTQYFGPGTRLTVL.

J is TRBJ1-2 and V is TRBV3-1 (or the pseudogene TRBV3-2); no firm D call. CDR1 is LGHDT and CDR2 is YNNKEL in the germline V gene (reference sequence). The V and J ends lost 1 base and 4 bases respectively, with 4 bases between them. This CDR3 has 12 amino acids. CDR3 sequence: CASSQGGYGYTF. CDR3 coding DNA: TGTGCCAGCAGCCAAGGTGGCTATGGCTACACCTTC.

The chain couples TRBV18 to TRBJ2-1; D is unclear. Germline V CDR1 and CDR2: KGHSH, LQKENI. The CDR3 has 13 residues. The V end lost 4 bases, the J end lost 9 bases, and 13 bases lay between the germline ends. The CDR3: CASSLGWGSEQFF. CDR3 sequence (DNA): TGTGCCAGCTCACTCGGGTGGGGTAGTGAGCAGTTCTTC.

This clone was recorded at least ten times. V gene TRBV19 combines with J gene TRBJ1-1, with unresolved D. V gave up 7 bases and J gave up 5 bases, with 14 bases separating them. From germline, CDR1 is LNHDA and CDR2 SQIVND (reference sequence). The CDR3 length is 13 residues. CDR3 nucleotide sequence: TGTGCCAGTACCGGACTGGGTCGGACTGAAGCTTTCTTT. As protein: CASTGLGRTEAFF.

This clone was seen more than once but under ten times. The sample has other DNA sequences that encode this CDR3 too. V is TRBV15 and J is TRBJ1-6, with D uncertain. From germline, CDR1 is LNHNV and CDR2 YYDKDF (reference sequence). The CDR3 has 12 residues. V shed 0 bases and J shed 7 bases, with 1 base lying between them. Here the CDR3 DNA reads TGTGCCACCAGCAGAGAAAATTCACCCCTCCACTTT. Translation gives CATSRENSPLHF.

J is TRBJ1-2 and V is TRBV4-2, with D possibly being TRBD1 (5 bases). The germline V gene has CDR1 LGHNA and CDR2 YNFKEQ. The ends were cut back, 4 bases at V and 6 bases at J, with 12 bases in the middle. The CDR3 runs 13 residues. The CDR3 DNA reads as TGTGCCAGCAGCCTATCCGTGGGGGATGGCTACACCTTC. Amino acid sequence: CASSLSVGDGYTF.

The V call is TRBV5-1, the J call TRBJ1-4; 7 bases are shared with TRBD1. The CDR3 totals 15 residues. Germline CDR1 is SGHRS and CDR2 is YFSETQ. Trimming at V came to 2 bases and at J to 7 bases, leaving 8 bases not matched to a gene. The CDR3 is CASSFRQGGGEKLFF. In DNA form, the CDR3 reads TGCGCCAGCAGCTTCAGACAGGGCGGTGGTGAAAAACTGTTTTTT.

The chain uses TRBV7-9 and TRBJ2-3; TRBD2 agrees at 7 bases. The junction had 9 bases not matched to a gene; V was cut back by 5 bases and J by 4 bases. The CDR3 extends over 15 amino acids. Germline CDR1 and CDR2: SEHNR and FQNEAQ (reference sequence). CDR3 protein: CASSARDYSSDTQYF. The CDR3 DNA sequence: TGTGCCAGCAGCGCCCGGGACTACAGCTCAGATACGCAGTATTTT.

The gene calls are TRBV27 and TRBJ2-7; 10 bases align to TRBD1. CDR1 is MNHEY, CDR2 SMNVEV, per germline (reference sequence). Germline trimming cut 3 bases from V and 2 bases from J; bases unmatched to any gene: 4. The CDR3 runs 15 residues. The CDR3 DNA follows: TGTGCCAGCAGTTTCGGGACAGGGGCGACCTACGAGCAGTACTTC. Translating it yields CASSFGTGATYEQYF.

The rearrangement joins TRBV4-2 to TRBJ2-3; TRBD2 might be the D (5 bases). CDR3 length equals 15 residues. Germline CDR1 and CDR2: LGHNA and YNFKEQ. Trimming removed 1 base at V and 1 base at J, with 9 bases between. CDR3 residues: CASSQVAGGTDTQYF. CDR3 coding DNA: TGTGCCAGCAGCCAAGTAGCCGGGGGCACAGATACGCAGTATTTT.

This clone was seen a single time. This chain joins TRBV24-1 and TRBJ2-1; D is uncertain. The germline CDR1 and CDR2 sequences are KGHDR and SFDVKD. Trimming shortened V by 3 bases and J by 10 bases, and 12 bases separated the two germline ends. This CDR3 contains 13 residues. The CDR3 region has the DNA TGTGCCACCAGTGATCCTGACCAACGGGAGCAGTTCTTC. Its protein product is CATSDPDQREQFF.

The chain uses TRBV2 and TRBJ1-4; perhaps TRBD1 as D (6 bases). The CDR3 has 13 amino acids. The V end was cut by 6 bases, the J end by 4 bases, with 9 bases between. The germline V gene encodes CDR1 SNHLY and CDR2 FYNNEI. CDR3 amino acids: CASRGGINEKLFF. CDR3 nucleotides: TGTGCCAGCAGAGGGGGGATTAATGAAAAACTGTTTTTT.

This chain links TRBV2 with TRBJ2-1, with 8 positions matching TRBD1. Germline-derived CDR1 and CDR2 are SNHLY and FYNNEI. The V segment lost 7 bases and the J segment 4 bases; nucleotides outside the gene matches: 9. The CDR3 consists of 15 residues. This CDR3 reads CASNTGTGLYNEQFF. The CDR3 DNA reads TGTGCCAGCAATACGGGGACAGGCCTTTACAATGAGCAGTTCTTC.

This chain joins TRBV30 and TRBJ1-5; TRBD1 might be the D (5 bases). V was cut by 1 base and J by 4 bases, with 14 bases left in between. This CDR3 spans 15 amino acids. Germline V gene sequence: CDR1 GTSNPN, CDR2 SVGIG (reference sequence). CDR3 in DNA: TGTGCCTGGAGTGGGGGGTACAGGAGGAATCAGCCCCAGCATTTT. Protein product: CAWSGGYRRNQPQHF. The complete variable domain, with remaining parts taken from reference TRBV30 and TRBJ1-5, reads SQTIHQWPATLVQPVGSPLSLECTVEGTSNPNLYWYRQAAGRGLQLLFYSVGIGQISSEVPQNLSASRPQDRQFILSSKKLLLSDSGFYLCAWSGGYRRNQPQHFGDGTRLSIL.

The chain joins TRBV10-3 to TRBJ2-7; D may be TRBD1 (6 bases). Trimming took off 6 bases at V and 7 bases at J, with 16 bases between the two ends. The CDR3 totals 13 residues. The germline CDR1 and CDR2 sequences are ENHRY and SYGVKD. This CDR3 reads CAISPGAPREQYF. The DNA of the CDR3 is TGTGCCATCAGCCCAGGGGCTCCGCGGGAGCAGTACTTC.

As concerns this clone: Mismatch with germline at one junction end may stem from a read error. Other DNA sequences in the sample encode the same CDR3. The J gene is TRBJ2-2, the V gene TRBV6-6, with unresolved D. The CDR3 totals 13 residues. CDR1 is MNHNY and CDR2 is SVGAGI in the germline V gene (reference sequence). Written as DNA, the CDR3 is TGTGCCAGCAGTTACTCGAATACCGGGGAGCTGTTTTTT. Translation gives CASSYSNTGELFF.

This clone was seen just once. CDR3 residues: CAWSVPERSRIKGNTGELFF. The CDR3 DNA follows: TGTGCCTGGAGTGTACCCGAGCGGTCCCGGATCAAGGGGAACACCGGGGAGCTGTTTTTT. The V and J genes are TRBV30 and TRBJ2-2, with a tentative D call TRBD2 (5 bases). V was cut by 0 bases and J by 1 base, with 24 bases left in between. The CDR3 is 20 amino acids. CDR1 GTSNPN and CDR2 SVGIG come from the germline V gene (reference sequence). The full variable domain, rest sourced from reference TRBV30 and TRBJ2-2, is SQTIHQWPATLVQPVGSPLSLECTVEGTSNPNLYWYRQAAGRGLQLLFYSVGIGQISSEVPQNLSASRPQDRQFILSSKKLLLSDSGFYLCAWSVPERSRIKGNTGELFFGEGSRLTVL.

This clone was seen a handful of times. The chain links TRBV5-6 to TRBJ2-7, with D uncertain. With 1 base removed from V and 3 bases from J, the gap between germline ends came to 8 bases. Germline CDR1 reads SGHDT; CDR2 reads YYEEEE. The CDR3 has 13 residues. The CDR3 sequence is CASSLLGYYEQYF. The DNA for the CDR3 is TGTGCCAGCAGCTTGCTGGGGTACTACGAGCAGTACTTC.

The V gene is TRBV19, the J gene TRBJ1-2; D unclear. Trimming cost V 9 bases and J 6 bases, with 20 bases left between them. Germline-derived CDR1 and CDR2 are LNHDA and SQIVND (reference sequence). This CDR3 has 14 residues. The CDR3 reads CASKPAGRAHGYTF. CDR3 bases: TGTGCCAGCAAACCCGCCGGGAGGGCCCATGGCTACACCTTC.

The chain recombines TRBV30 with TRBJ2-3; TRBD2 might be the D (5 bases). V dropped 2 bases and J dropped 1 base, with 10 bases sitting between them. This CDR3 has 14 residues. Germline V gene sequence: CDR1 GTSNPN, CDR2 SVGIG (reference sequence). The CDR3 bases are TGTGCCTGGAGTCCGGACTTCGGCACAGATACGCAGTATTTT. Translation gives CAWSPDFGTDTQYF.

The chain has TRBV5-1 and TRBJ2-5; D not resolved. CDR3 length: 13 residues. Deletions cut 2 bases from V and 5 bases from J, with 10 bases between. Germline lookup yields CDR1 SGHRS and CDR2 YFSETQ. The CDR3 nucleotides read TGCGCCAGCAGCTTTGATACAATGGAGACCCAGTACTTC. Amino acids: CASSFDTMETQYF. The full variable domain, in which reference TRBV5-1 and TRBJ2-5 provide the parts outside the CDR3, is KAGVTQTPRYLIKTRGQQVTLSCSPISGHRSVSWYQQTPGQGLQFLFEYFSETQRNKGNFPGRFSGRQFSNSRSEMNVSTLELGDSALYLCASSFDTMETQYFGPGTRLLVL.